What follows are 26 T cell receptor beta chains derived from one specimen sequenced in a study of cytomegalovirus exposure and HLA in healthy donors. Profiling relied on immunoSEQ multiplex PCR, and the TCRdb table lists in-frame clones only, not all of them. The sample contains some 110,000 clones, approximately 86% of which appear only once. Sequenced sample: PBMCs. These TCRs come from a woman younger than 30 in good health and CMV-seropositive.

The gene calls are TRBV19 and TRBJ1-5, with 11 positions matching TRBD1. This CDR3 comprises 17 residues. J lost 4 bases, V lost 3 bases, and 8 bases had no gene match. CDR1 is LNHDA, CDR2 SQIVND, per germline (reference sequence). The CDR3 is CASSIRDRGKGNQPQHF. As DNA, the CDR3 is TGTGCCAGTAGTATCAGGGACAGGGGGAAAGGGAATCAGCCCCAGCATTTT.

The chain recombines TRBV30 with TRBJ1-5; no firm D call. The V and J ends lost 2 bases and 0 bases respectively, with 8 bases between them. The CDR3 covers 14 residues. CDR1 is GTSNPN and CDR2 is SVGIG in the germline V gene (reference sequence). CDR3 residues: CAWSIQISNQPQHF. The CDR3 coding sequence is TGTGCCTGGAGTATCCAGATTAGCAATCAGCCCCAGCATTTT.

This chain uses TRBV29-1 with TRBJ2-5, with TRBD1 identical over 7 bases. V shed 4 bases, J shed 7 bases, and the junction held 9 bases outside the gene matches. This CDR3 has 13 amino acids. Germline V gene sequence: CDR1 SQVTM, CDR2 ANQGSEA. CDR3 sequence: CSVGGTAGGTQYF. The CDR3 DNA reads TGCAGCGTTGGGGGGACCGCAGGGGGGACCCAGTACTTC.

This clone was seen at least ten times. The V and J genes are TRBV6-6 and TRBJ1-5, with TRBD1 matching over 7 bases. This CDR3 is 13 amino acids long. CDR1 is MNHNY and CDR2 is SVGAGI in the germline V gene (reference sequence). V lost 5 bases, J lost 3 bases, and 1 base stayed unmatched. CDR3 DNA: TGTGCCAGCAGTGACAGGGCCAATCAGCCCCAGCATTTT. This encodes CASSDRANQPQHF.

The CDR3 sequence is CASSGAGVNYEQYF. The CDR3 nucleotides are TGTGCCAGCAGCGGGGCAGGGGTAAACTACGAGCAGTACTTC. The chain combines TRBV5-5 with TRBJ2-7, with D tentatively TRBD1 (6 bases). Trimming took 4 bases from V and 3 from J, leaving 14 bases between them. Germline CDR1 reads SGHKS; CDR2 reads YYEKEE (reference sequence). This CDR3 region has 14 residues.

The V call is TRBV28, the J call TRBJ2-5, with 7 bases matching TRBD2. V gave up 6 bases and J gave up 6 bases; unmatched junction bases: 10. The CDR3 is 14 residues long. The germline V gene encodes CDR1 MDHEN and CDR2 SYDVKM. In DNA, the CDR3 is TGTGCCAGCAGCCCCGGGGGGATCAGAAAGACCCAGTACTTC. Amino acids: CASSPGGIRKTQYF.

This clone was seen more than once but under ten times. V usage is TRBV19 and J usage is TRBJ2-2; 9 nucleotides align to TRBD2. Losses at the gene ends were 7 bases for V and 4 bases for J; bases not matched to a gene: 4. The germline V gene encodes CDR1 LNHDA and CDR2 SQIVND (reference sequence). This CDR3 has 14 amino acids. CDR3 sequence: CASIPSGATGELFF. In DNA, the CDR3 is TGTGCCAGTATCCCTAGCGGGGCCACCGGGGAGCTGTTTTTT.

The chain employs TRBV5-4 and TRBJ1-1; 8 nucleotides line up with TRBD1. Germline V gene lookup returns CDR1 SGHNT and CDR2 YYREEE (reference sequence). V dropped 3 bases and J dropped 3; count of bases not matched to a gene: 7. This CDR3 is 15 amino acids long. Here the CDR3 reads CASSSRQGPYTEAFF. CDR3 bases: TGTGCCAGCAGCTCCCGACAGGGGCCCTACACTGAAGCTTTCTTT.

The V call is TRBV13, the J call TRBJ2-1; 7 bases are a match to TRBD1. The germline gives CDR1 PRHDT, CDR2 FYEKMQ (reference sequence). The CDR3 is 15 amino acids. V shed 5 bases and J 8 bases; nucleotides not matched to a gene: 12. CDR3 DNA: TGTGCCAGCAGCCGAAGACAGGGAATGATCGATGAGCAGTTCTTC. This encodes CASSRRQGMIDEQFF.

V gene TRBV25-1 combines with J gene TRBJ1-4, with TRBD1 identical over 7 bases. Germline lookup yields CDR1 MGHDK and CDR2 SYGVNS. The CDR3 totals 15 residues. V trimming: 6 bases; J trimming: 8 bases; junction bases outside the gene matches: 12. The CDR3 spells CASSRGGAAGEKLFF. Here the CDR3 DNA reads TGTGCCAGCAGCCGAGGGGGCGCGGCGGGGGAAAAACTGTTTTTT.

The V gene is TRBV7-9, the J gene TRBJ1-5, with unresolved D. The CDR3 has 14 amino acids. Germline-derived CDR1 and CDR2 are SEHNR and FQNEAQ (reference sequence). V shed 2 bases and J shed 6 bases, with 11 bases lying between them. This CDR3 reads CASSLSASAQPQHF. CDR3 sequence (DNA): TGTGCCAGCAGCTTATCGGCCAGCGCTCAGCCCCAGCATTTT.

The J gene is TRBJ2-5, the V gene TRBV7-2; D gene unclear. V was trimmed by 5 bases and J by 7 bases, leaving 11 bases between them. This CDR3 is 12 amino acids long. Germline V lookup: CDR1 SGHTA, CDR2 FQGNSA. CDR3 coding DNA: TGTGCCAGCAGCCTACTAACCGGGACCCAGTACTTC. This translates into CASSLLTGTQYF.

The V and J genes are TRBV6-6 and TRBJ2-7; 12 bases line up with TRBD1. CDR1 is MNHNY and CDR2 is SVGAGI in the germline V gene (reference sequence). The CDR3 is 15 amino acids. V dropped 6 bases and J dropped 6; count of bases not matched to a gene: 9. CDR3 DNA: TGTGCCAGCAGCCGACTGGGACAGGGGGCTCTCGAGCAGTACTTC. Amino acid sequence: CASSRLGQGALEQYF.

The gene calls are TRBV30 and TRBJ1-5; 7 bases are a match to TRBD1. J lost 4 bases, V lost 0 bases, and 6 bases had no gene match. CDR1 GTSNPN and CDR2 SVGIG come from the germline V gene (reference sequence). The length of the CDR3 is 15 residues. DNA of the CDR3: TGTGCCTGGAGTGTAAGGACAGGATCGAATCAGCCCCAGCATTTT. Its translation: CAWSVRTGSNQPQHF.

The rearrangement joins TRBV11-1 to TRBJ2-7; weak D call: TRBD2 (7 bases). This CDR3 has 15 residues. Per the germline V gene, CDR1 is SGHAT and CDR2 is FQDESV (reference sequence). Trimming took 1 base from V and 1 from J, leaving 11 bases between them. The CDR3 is CASSLEGEGSYEQYF. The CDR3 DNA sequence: TGTGCCAGCAGCTTAGAGGGGGAGGGGTCCTACGAGCAGTACTTC. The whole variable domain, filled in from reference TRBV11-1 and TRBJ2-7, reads EAEVAQSPRYKITEKSQAVAFWCDPISGHATLYWYRQILGQGPELLVQFQDESVVDDSQLPKDRFSAERLKGVDSTLKIQPAELGDSAMYLCASSLEGEGSYEQYFGPGTRLTVT.

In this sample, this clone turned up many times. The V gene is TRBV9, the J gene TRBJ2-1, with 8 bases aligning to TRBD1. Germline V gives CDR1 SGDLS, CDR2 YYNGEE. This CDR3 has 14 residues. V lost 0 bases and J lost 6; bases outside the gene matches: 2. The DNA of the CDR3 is TGTGCCAGCAGCGTAGGGGGGACAGGCAATGAGCAGTTCTTC. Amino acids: CASSVGGTGNEQFF.

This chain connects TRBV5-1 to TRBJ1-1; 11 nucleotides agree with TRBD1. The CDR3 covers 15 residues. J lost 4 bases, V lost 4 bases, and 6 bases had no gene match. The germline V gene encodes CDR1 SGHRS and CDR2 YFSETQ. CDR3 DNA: TGCGCCAGCAGCGAAAGGGGGACAGGGGGCACTGAAGCTTTCTTT. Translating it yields CASSERGTGGTEAFF.

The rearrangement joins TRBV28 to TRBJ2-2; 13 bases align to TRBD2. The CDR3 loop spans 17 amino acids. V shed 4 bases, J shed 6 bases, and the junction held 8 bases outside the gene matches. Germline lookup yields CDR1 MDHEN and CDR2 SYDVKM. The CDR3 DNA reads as TGTGCCAGCAGTTCCGATCGGACTAGCGGGGGTTCCGGGGAGCTGTTTTTT. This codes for CASSSDRTSGGSGELFF. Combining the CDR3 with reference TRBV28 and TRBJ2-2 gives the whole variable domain DVKVTQSSRYLVKRTGEKVFLECVQDMDHENMFWYRQDPGLGLRLIYFSYDVKMKEKGDIPEGYSVSREKKERFSLILESASTNQTSMYLCASSSDRTSGGSGELFFGEGSRLTVL.

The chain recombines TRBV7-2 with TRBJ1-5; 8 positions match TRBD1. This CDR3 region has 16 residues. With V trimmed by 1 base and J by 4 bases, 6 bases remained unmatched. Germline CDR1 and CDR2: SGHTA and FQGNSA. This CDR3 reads CASSLEFRGLNQPQHF. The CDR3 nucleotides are TGTGCCAGCAGCTTAGAGTTCAGGGGGCTTAATCAGCCCCAGCATTTT.

CDR3 nucleotides: TGCGCCAGCAACAACAGGGGGCTTAACACTGAAGCTTTCTTT. It specifies CASNNRGLNTEAFF. This rearrangement joins TRBV10-2 to TRBJ1-1; 9 positions match TRBD1. In germline, CDR1 is WSHSY, CDR2 SAAADI. Germline trimming cut 7 bases from V and 2 bases from J; bases unmatched to any gene: 5. This CDR3 spans 14 amino acids.

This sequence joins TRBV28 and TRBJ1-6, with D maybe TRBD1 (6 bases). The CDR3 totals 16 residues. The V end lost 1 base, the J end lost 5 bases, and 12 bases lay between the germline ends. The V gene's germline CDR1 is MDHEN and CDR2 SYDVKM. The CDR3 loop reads CASSLFAGVDNSPLHF. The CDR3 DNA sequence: TGTGCCAGCAGTTTATTCGCAGGGGTAGATAATTCACCCCTCCACTTT.

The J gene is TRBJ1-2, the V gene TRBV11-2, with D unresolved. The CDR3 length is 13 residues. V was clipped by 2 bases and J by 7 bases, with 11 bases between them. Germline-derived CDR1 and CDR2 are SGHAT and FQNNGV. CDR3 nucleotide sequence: TGTGCCAGCAGCTTAAATGCGGGGTTTGGCTACACCTTC. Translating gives CASSLNAGFGYTF.

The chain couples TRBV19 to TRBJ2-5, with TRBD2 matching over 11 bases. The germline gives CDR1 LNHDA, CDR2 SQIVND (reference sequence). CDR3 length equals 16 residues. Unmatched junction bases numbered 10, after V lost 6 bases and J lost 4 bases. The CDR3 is CASSQGSGRARETQYF. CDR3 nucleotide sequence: TGTGCCAGTAGCCAGGGTAGCGGGAGGGCCAGAGAGACCCAGTACTTC. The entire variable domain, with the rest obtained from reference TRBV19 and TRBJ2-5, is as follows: DGGITQSPKYLFRKEGQNVTLSCEQNLNHDAMYWYRQDPGQGLRLIYYSQIVNDFQKGDIAEGYSVSREKKESFPLTVTSAQKNPTAFYLCASSQGSGRARETQYFGPGTRLLVL.

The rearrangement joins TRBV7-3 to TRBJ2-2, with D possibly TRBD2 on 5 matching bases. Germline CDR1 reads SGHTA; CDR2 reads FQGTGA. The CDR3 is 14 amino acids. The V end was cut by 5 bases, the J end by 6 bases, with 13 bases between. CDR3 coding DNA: TGTGCCAGCAGCACCTCATCGGGGTCCGGGGAGCTGTTTTTT. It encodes CASSTSSGSGELFF.

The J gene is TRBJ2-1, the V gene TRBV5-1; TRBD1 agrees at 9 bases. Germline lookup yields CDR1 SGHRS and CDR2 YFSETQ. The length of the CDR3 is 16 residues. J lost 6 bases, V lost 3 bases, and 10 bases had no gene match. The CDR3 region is CASSSPQGALGNEQFF. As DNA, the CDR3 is TGCGCCAGCAGCTCACCACAGGGGGCGCTGGGCAATGAGCAGTTCTTC. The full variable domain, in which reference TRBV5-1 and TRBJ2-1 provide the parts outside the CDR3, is KAGVTQTPRYLIKTRGQQVTLSCSPISGHRSVSWYQQTPGQGLQFLFEYFSETQRNKGNFPGRFSGRQFSNSRSEMNVSTLELGDSALYLCASSSPQGALGNEQFFGPGTRLTVL.

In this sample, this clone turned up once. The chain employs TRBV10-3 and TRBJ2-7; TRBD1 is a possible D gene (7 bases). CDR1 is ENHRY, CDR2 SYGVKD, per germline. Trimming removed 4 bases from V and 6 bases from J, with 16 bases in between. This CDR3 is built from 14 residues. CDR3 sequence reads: CAISVAGGSVEQYF. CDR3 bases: TGTGCCATCAGTGTGGCAGGGGGGAGTGTCGAGCAGTACTTC.